The text below deals with one T cell receptor beta chain. The data were taken from a study of blood T cell repertoires in COVID-19. Background on the study: The cDNA or gDNA used as material had been derived from T cells, B-cell-depleted T cells, or PBMCs.

In the original analysis: From reference gene primer amplification, estimates of nucleated cell counts were derived. Sequenced by immunoSEQ multiplex PCR; TCRdb stores in-frame clones only, minus some. V and J calls and clone size are given by that table; D and trimming were obtained from the DNA. The sample includes 200,000 or so clones, approximately 86% of them seen just once. This TCR was sampled from a man between 70 and 80 years old with active or convalescent COVID-19. Sample: peripheral blood.

CDR3 sequence: CASSSPGQGAREQYF. In DNA form, the CDR3 reads TGTGCCAGCAGTAGTCCGGGACAGGGGGCTCGCGAGCAGTACTTC. V usage is TRBV28 and J usage is TRBJ2-7, with TRBD1 matching over 12 bases. The germline gives CDR1 MDHEN, CDR2 SYDVKM. V was clipped by 5 bases and J by 6 bases; unmatched bases: 8. The CDR3 is made up of 15 amino acids.